One sample yielded the 32 T cell receptor beta chains listed below, sequenced in a study of blood T cell repertoires in COVID-19. Profiled with immunoSEQ multiplex PCR; TCRdb holds only in-frame clones, not every one. The sample lists roughly 430,000 clones, roughly 87% occurring once. Sequenced sample: PBMCs or T cells enriched from blood (not recorded which). Receptors were obtained from a woman aged 40 to 50 with acute COVID-19.

The rearrangement joins TRBV5-1 to TRBJ1-5, with D perhaps matching TRBD1 (5 bases). CDR3 length equals 13 residues. The V gene lost 5 bases and the J gene lost 6 bases, with 12 bases spanning the gap. Germline V gene lookup returns CDR1 SGHRS and CDR2 YFSETQ. CDR3 amino acids: CASREGASQPQHF. The CDR3 coding sequence is TGCGCCAGCAGGGAAGGGGCGAGTCAGCCCCAGCATTTT.

This chain uses TRBV30 with TRBJ1-5; TRBD1 aligns across 7 bases. The V segment lost 0 bases and the J segment 9 bases; nucleotides outside the gene matches: 5. In germline, CDR1 is GTSNPN, CDR2 SVGIG (reference sequence). The CDR3 is 13 amino acids. The CDR3 sequence is CAWSVQGRLPQHF. In nucleotides, the CDR3 is TGTGCCTGGAGTGTACAGGGGAGGCTGCCCCAGCATTTT.

The rearrangement joins TRBV5-4 to TRBJ1-2; the match to TRBD1 covers 8 bases. V lost 3 bases and J lost 6; bases outside the gene matches: 16. Germline CDR1 SGHNT, CDR2 YYREEE (reference sequence). This CDR3 region has 17 residues. CDR3 sequence: CASSSLGQGARSNGYTF. CDR3 coding DNA: TGTGCCAGCAGCTCCCTCGGGCAGGGGGCGAGATCGAATGGCTACACCTTC.

The chain uses TRBV5-1 and TRBJ1-4; D is undetermined. This CDR3 is built from 14 residues. Germline V gene lookup returns CDR1 SGHRS and CDR2 YFSETQ. The V gene lost 4 bases and the J gene lost 0 bases, with 7 bases spanning the gap. The CDR3 DNA is TGCGCCAGCAGCCGCACTGCAACTAATGAAAAACTGTTTTTT. Residues: CASSRTATNEKLFF. Supplemented by reference TRBV5-1 and TRBJ1-4, the full variable domain reads KAGVTQTPRYLIKTRGQQVTLSCSPISGHRSVSWYQQTPGQGLQFLFEYFSETQRNKGNFPGRFSGRQFSNSRSEMNVSTLELGDSALYLCASSRTATNEKLFFGSGTQLSVL.

The chain employs TRBV6-5 and TRBJ1-3; tentative D call: TRBD1 (5 bases). This CDR3 is 13 amino acids long. Trimming left V 7 bases short and J 3 bases short, with 10 bases between. Germline lookup yields CDR1 MNHEY and CDR2 SVGAGI. In DNA, the CDR3 is TGTGCCAGCACGGTCCAGGGTGGAAACACCATATATTTT. Translated: CASTVQGGNTIYF.

The gene calls are TRBV4-1 and TRBJ2-5; 10 nucleotides align to TRBD2. The germline CDR1 and CDR2 sequences are MGHRA and YSYEKL. V dropped 8 bases and J dropped 2; count of bases not matched to a gene: 5. The CDR3 runs 14 residues. The CDR3, as DNA: TGCGCCAGCGGGGCTAGCGGGGGACAAGAGACCCAGTACTTC. It yields the protein CASGASGGQETQYF.

The chain carries TRBV3-1 (or the pseudogene TRBV3-2) and TRBJ1-2; D unresolved. The ends were cut back, 0 bases at V and 8 bases at J, with 10 bases in the middle. The CDR3 is 13 amino acids. Germline values: CDR1 LGHDT, CDR2 YNNKEL (reference sequence). In DNA, the CDR3 is TGTGCCAGCAGCCAAGAGTCGTATCGGGGCTACACCTTC. Translating gives CASSQESYRGYTF.

The J gene is TRBJ2-7, the V gene TRBV18; tentative D call: TRBD1 (5 bases). Germline values: CDR1 KGHSH, CDR2 LQKENI. This CDR3 is 14 amino acids long. V was cut by 2 bases and J by 5 bases, with 13 bases left in between. In DNA form, the CDR3 reads TGTGCCAGCTCACCAAGGGGCGCCGATCACGAGCAGTACTTC. Translated, it gives CASSPRGADHEQYF.

The rearrangement links TRBV5-4 to TRBJ1-3, with D hard to call. The CDR3 is 14 residues long. Trimming removed 4 bases from V and 0 bases from J, with 8 bases in between. Germline V gene lookup returns CDR1 SGHNT and CDR2 YYREEE (reference sequence). Written as DNA, the CDR3 is TGTGCCAGCAGCCCCGGGAGCTCTGGAAACACCATATATTTT. Its translation is CASSPGSSGNTIYF. Looking up the rest from reference TRBV5-4 and TRBJ1-3 gives the full variable domain: ETGVTQSPTHLIKTRGQQVTLRCSSQSGHNTVSWYQQALGQGPQFIFQYYREEENGRGNFPPRFSGLQFPNYSSELNVNALELDDSALYLCASSPGSSGNTIYFGEGSWLTVV.

This chain links TRBV2 with TRBJ2-7; 11 bases agree with TRBD1. This CDR3 region has 16 residues. Germline V gene sequence: CDR1 SNHLY, CDR2 FYNNEI. Trimming removed 5 bases from V and 7 bases from J; junction bases left unmatched: 13. Written as DNA, the CDR3 is TGTGCCAGCAGTCTTGCCGGGACAGGGGGAAGGTGGGAGCAGTACTTC. It specifies CASSLAGTGGRWEQYF.

The rearrangement links TRBV19 to TRBJ1-4; D uncertain. Germline-derived CDR1 and CDR2 are LNHDA and SQIVND (reference sequence). This CDR3 has 14 residues. V lost 5 bases and J lost 7, with 14 bases in between. CDR3 sequence: CASSRRDEVEKLFF. The CDR3 nucleotides read TGTGCCAGTAGTCGGAGGGATGAGGTTGAAAAACTGTTTTTT.

This clone has just a few counts. V usage is TRBV27 and J usage is TRBJ1-6; D call uncertain. Germline lookup yields CDR1 MNHEY and CDR2 SMNVEV (reference sequence). CDR3 length equals 12 residues. The V end was cut by 6 bases, the J end by 14 bases, with 14 bases between. CDR3 nucleotide sequence: TGTGCCAGCAGAATAGGACCGGGAGCCCTCCACTTT. This gives the protein CASRIGPGALHF.

For the CDR3, the DNA is TGTGCCAGCGCGGGACAGGGGACGGGTGAGCAGTTCTTC. It codes for CASAGQGTGEQFF. The chain links TRBV2 to TRBJ2-1; TRBD1 agrees at 10 bases. V dropped 8 bases and J dropped 9; count of bases not matched to a gene: 7. Germline values: CDR1 SNHLY, CDR2 FYNNEI. CDR3 length: 13 amino acids. Filled out from reference TRBV2 and TRBJ2-1, the complete variable domain reads EPEVTQTPSHQVTQMGQEVILRCVPISNHLYFYWYRQILGQKVEFLVSFYNNEISEKSEIFDDQFSVERPDGSNFTLKIRSTKLEDSAMYFCASAGQGTGEQFFGPGTRLTVL.

CDR3 in amino acids: CASSLGQGGSPLHF. The CDR3 bases are TGTGCCAGCAGCTTGGGACAGGGGGGATCACCCCTCCACTTT. The chain uses TRBV5-4 and TRBJ1-6; 9 bases map to TRBD1. Germline assignment: CDR1 SGHNT and CDR2 YYREEE (reference sequence). This CDR3 contains 14 residues. Trimming at V came to 0 bases and at J to 10 bases, leaving 2 bases not matched to a gene. The full variable domain, with the rest looked up from reference TRBV5-4 and TRBJ1-6, is ETGVTQSPTHLIKTRGQQVTLRCSSQSGHNTVSWYQQALGQGPQFIFQYYREEENGRGNFPPRFSGLQFPNYSSELNVNALELDDSALYLCASSLGQGGSPLHFGNGTRLTVT.

A word on this clone: The same CDR3 arises from other DNA sequences in this sample as well. This rearrangement joins TRBV9 to TRBJ2-1; 10 bases agree with TRBD2. The CDR3 has 14 residues. Germline CDR1 reads SGDLS; CDR2 reads YYNGEE. V was pared by 2 bases and J by 4 bases, with 0 bases of the junction left unmatched. The CDR3 nucleotides read TGTGCCAGCAGCGTTAGCGGGGGGTACAATGAGCAGTTCTTC. It translates to CASSVSGGYNEQFF.

The chain carries TRBV24-1 and TRBJ2-1; a possible D gene is TRBD1 (7 bases). Between the trimmed V and J ends, which lost 5 bases and 5 bases, there was a span of 18 bases. Germline lookup yields CDR1 KGHDR and CDR2 SFDVKD. The CDR3 is made up of 16 amino acids. The CDR3: CATSGGTDQDNNEQFF. Written as DNA, the CDR3 is TGTGCCACCAGTGGCGGGACAGACCAAGACAACAATGAGCAGTTCTTC.

V gene TRBV18 combines with J gene TRBJ1-4, with 9 bases identical to TRBD1. Germline CDR1 reads KGHSH; CDR2 reads LQKENI. The J segment lost 4 bases and the V segment lost 5 bases, leaving 5 bases of the junction unmatched. The CDR3 sequence is 15 residues long. CDR3 in amino acids: CASSEGQGYNEKLFF. The CDR3 bases are TGTGCCAGCTCAGAGGGACAGGGCTATAATGAAAAACTGTTTTTT.

This chain joins TRBV6-2 or TRBV6-3 and TRBJ2-3; D unresolved. Germline V gene lookup returns CDR1 MNHEY and CDR2 SVGEGT. Deletions cut 3 bases from V and 2 bases from J, with 9 bases between. The CDR3 runs to 14 residues. For the CDR3, the DNA is TGTGCCAGCAGTTATTTAGCTTCCACAGATACGCAGTATTTT. Protein product: CASSYLASTDTQYF.

This clone was seen just once. Other DNA sequences from this sample encode an identical CDR3 as well. The V and J genes are TRBV12-3 or TRBV12-4 and TRBJ1-3; a weak D match, TRBD1 (5 bases). Trimming removed 8 bases from V and 3 bases from J, with 11 bases in between. CDR3 size: 13 residues. This chain's CDR3 is CASRRGDGNTIYF. The CDR3 DNA follows: TGTGCCAGCCGCCGGGGGGATGGAAACACCATATATTTT.

The chain recombines TRBV4-1 with TRBJ1-1; possible D gene TRBD1, 5 bases. Looked up from germline, CDR1 is MGHRA and CDR2 is YSYEKL. V shed 4 bases and J shed 5 bases, with 11 bases lying between them. The length of the CDR3 is 13 residues. For the CDR3, the DNA is TGCGCCAGCAGCCCGTCGGGGGGGACTGAAGCTTTCTTT. It yields the protein CASSPSGGTEAFF.

The chain uses TRBV3-1 (or the pseudogene TRBV3-2) and TRBJ2-7; no firm D call. The CDR3 covers 11 residues. The V and J ends lost 4 bases and 3 bases respectively, with 4 bases between them. Germline V gene data show CDR1 as LGHDT and CDR2 as YNNKEL (reference sequence). CDR3 bases: TGTGCCAGCAGCCCTTGCTACGAGCAGTACTTC. Amino acid sequence: CASSPCYEQYF.

The chain couples TRBV29-1 to TRBJ2-5, with 8 bases fitting TRBD1. This CDR3 region has 13 residues. V shed 7 bases, J shed 5 bases, and the junction held 9 bases outside the gene matches. Germline values: CDR1 SQVTM, CDR2 ANQGSEA. CDR3 nucleotides: TGCAGCGCTGGGGACAGGTGGGGGGAGACCCAGTACTTC. This translates into CSAGDRWGETQYF.

This clone was detected a few times. The rearrangement links TRBV30 to TRBJ1-1; D is perhaps TRBD1 (5 bases). Germline values: CDR1 GTSNPN, CDR2 SVGIG (reference sequence). V was trimmed by 2 bases and J by 1 base, leaving 11 bases between them. The CDR3 is 14 residues long. The CDR3: CAWSLWGKNTEAFF. The CDR3 DNA follows: TGTGCCTGGAGTCTTTGGGGCAAGAACACTGAAGCTTTCTTT.

This clone was seen only once. The V and J genes are TRBV30 and TRBJ1-5, with D perhaps matching TRBD1 (5 bases). The CDR3 length is 14 residues. CDR1 and CDR2 from the germline V gene are GTSNPN and SVGIG (reference sequence). Trimming removed 3 bases from V and 8 bases from J, with 17 bases in between. The CDR3 loop reads CAWSRTNGEKPQHF. The CDR3 DNA follows: TGTGCCTGGAGCCGGACAAATGGGGAAAAGCCCCAGCATTTT. The full variable domain, rest sourced from reference TRBV30 and TRBJ1-5, is SQTIHQWPATLVQPVGSPLSLECTVEGTSNPNLYWYRQAAGRGLQLLFYSVGIGQISSEVPQNLSASRPQDRQFILSSKKLLLSDSGFYLCAWSRTNGEKPQHFGDGTRLSIL.

The chain recombines TRBV10-3 with TRBJ2-3; possibly TRBD1 for D (6 bases). Trimming cost V 5 bases and J 2 bases, with 14 bases left between them. The CDR3 spans 15 residues. Germline CDR1 is ENHRY and CDR2 is SYGVKD. The CDR3 here is CAISPDSLNTDTQYF. CDR3 sequence (DNA): TGTGCCATCAGTCCGGACAGCCTTAACACAGATACGCAGTATTTT.

This clone was recorded once. This chain uses TRBV5-8 with TRBJ2-2; D is perhaps TRBD1 (5 bases). V shed 2 bases and J shed 0 bases, with 20 bases lying between them. Germline CDR1 reads SGHTS; CDR2 reads YDEGEE. The CDR3 consists of 19 residues. The CDR3 sequence: CASSFGLVDIKSNTGELFF. The CDR3 nucleotides read TGTGCCAGCAGCTTTGGCCTAGTGGACATAAAATCGAACACCGGGGAGCTGTTTTTT.

The chain links TRBV9 to TRBJ1-2, with 10 positions matching TRBD1. The germline V gene has CDR1 SGDLS and CDR2 YYNGEE. This CDR3 spans 14 amino acids. V dropped 3 bases and J dropped 5; count of bases not matched to a gene: 4. The CDR3 spells CASSGGTGVYGYTF. The CDR3 region has the DNA TGTGCCAGCAGCGGAGGGACAGGGGTTTATGGCTACACCTTC.

To note about this clone: This CDR3 is also generated by other DNA sequences in the sample. This chain links TRBV5-1 with TRBJ1-2, with D unresolved. CDR1 is SGHRS, CDR2 YFSETQ, per germline. The CDR3 extends over 13 amino acids. Between the trimmed V and J ends, which lost 5 bases and 4 bases, there was a span of 12 bases. CDR3 residues: CASRLDGGYGYTF. CDR3 sequence (DNA): TGCGCCAGCAGGCTGGACGGAGGCTATGGCTACACCTTC.

The count of this clone is one. This sequence joins TRBV6-5 and TRBJ1-4; TRBD1 might be the D (5 bases). The CDR3 is 15 amino acids. Germline V gene lookup returns CDR1 MNHEY and CDR2 SVGAGI. The V end lost 2 bases, the J end lost 8 bases, and 15 bases lay between the germline ends. In DNA form, the CDR3 reads TGTGCCAGCAGTTACAATGGGGGGGTCGACGAAAAACTGTTTTTT. Protein sequence: CASSYNGGVDEKLFF.

The V and J genes are TRBV19 and TRBJ1-5, with D perhaps matching TRBD1 (6 bases). The CDR3 runs to 15 residues. V lost 2 bases and J lost 0, with 8 bases in between. Germline V gene lookup returns CDR1 LNHDA and CDR2 SQIVND (reference sequence). CDR3 loop: CASSINRASNQPQHF. The CDR3 DNA reads TGTGCCAGTAGTATAAACAGGGCTAGCAATCAGCCCCAGCATTTT.

The CDR3 spells CAISGTGGTDTQYF. CDR3 DNA sequence: TGTGCCATCAGTGGGACAGGGGGCACAGATACGCAGTATTTT. The gene calls are TRBV10-3 and TRBJ2-3; 9 bases are shared with TRBD1. The CDR3 spans 14 residues. Germline trimming cut 4 bases from V and 1 base from J; bases unmatched to any gene: 0. In germline, CDR1 is ENHRY, CDR2 SYGVKD.

This clone was picked up one time. V usage is TRBV10-2 and J usage is TRBJ1-1; 8 bases line up with TRBD1. The length of the CDR3 is 13 residues. Germline trimming cut 4 bases from V and 3 bases from J; bases unmatched to any gene: 1. Germline CDR1 is WSHSY and CDR2 is SAAADI. CDR3 coding DNA: TGCGCCAGCAGTGCGACAGGGGACACTGAAGCTTTCTTT. This translates into CASSATGDTEAFF.